A single sample is the source of the 2 T cell receptor beta chains below, sequenced in a study of response to subunit inactivated influenza vaccine. MiXCR, run by TCRdb on the RT-PCR reads, gives a single entry per CDR3 protein. In the table there are a few hundred thousand distinct CDR3 sequences, roughly 12% of which are singletons. Separately, the same data were catalogued under a study of T cells expressing NK-cell markers. That report notes: Making the TCR beta cDNA relied on 5'RACE template switching with UMIs.

Sequencing was performed on PBMCs from blood, taken on the day of vaccination. The receptor source for this set is a man aged 50 to 59 who received an inactivated influenza vaccine.

This clonotype was counted many times. The chain is built from TRBV15 and TRBJ2-1, with D tentatively TRBD1 (6 bases). The germline CDR1 and CDR2 sequences are LNHNV and YYDKDF (reference sequence). V shed 0 bases and J shed 13 bases, with 10 bases lying between them. The CDR3 loop spans 12 amino acids. CDR3 sequence: CATSRDSQGQFF. CDR3 nucleotide sequence: TGTGCCACCAGCAGAGATTCACAGGGCCAGTTCTTC.

This clonotype showed up many times. V gene TRBV29-1 combines with J gene TRBJ2-1; D is unclear. This CDR3 region has 11 residues. Germline values: CDR1 SQVTM, CDR2 ANQGSEA. Trimming removed 7 bases from V and 9 bases from J, with 13 bases in between. CDR3 residues: CSAYEWGEQFF. The CDR3 nucleotides read TGCAGCGCCTATGAGTGGGGTGAGCAGTTCTTC.